This T cell receptor beta chain was profiled in a study of OX40 agonist ivuxolimab in advanced cancers. For the study at large: Three patients showed partial responses: one hepatocellular carcinoma and two cutaneous melanoma cases. Points from the study as a whole: Clonal expansion from baseline to week 6 occurred in both CD4+ and CD8+ T cells.

Remarks on this clone: Its antigen is undetermined.

Clones were read by immunoSEQ multiplex PCR, and TCRdb kept only the in-frame ones, dropping some. This sample has tens of thousands of clones; over 75% occur once, and the top ten carry 5.5%. The CDR3 consists of 12 residues. V lost 8 bases and J 5 bases, leaving 12 bases between the germline ends. The germline CDR1 and CDR2 sequences are MDHEN and SYDVKM. This clonotype originated in an adult with an advanced solid tumor such as melanoma, head and neck, liver or kidney cancer. The material sequenced was CD4+ or CD8+ T cells sorted from blood, taken in a trial of the OX40 agonist ivuxolimab. The chain combines TRBV28 with TRBJ2-5; the D is unclear. CDR3 region: CASHLNGETQYF. CDR3 nucleotides: TGTGCCAGCCATTTGAACGGGGAGACCCAGTACTTC. Full variable domain (missing parts from reference TRBV28 and TRBJ2-5): DVKVTQSSRYLVKRTGEKVFLECVQDMDHENMFWYRQDPGLGLRLIYFSYDVKMKEKGDIPEGYSVSREKKERFSLILESASTNQTSMYLCASHLNGETQYFGPGTRLLVL.